The clone carrying this TCR beta chain was seen a few times. The antigen remains undetermined. The sample comes from a study of T cells in Graves' hyperthyroidism and ophthalmopathy. Findings and limits, study-wide: Clonotypes that were expanded in thyroid above 0.001 mostly appeared in blood too. Separating ophthalmopathy from stable hyperthyroidism was achieved by a 13 V-J model. Ophthalmopathy was model-predicted a median around 6.7 months pre-onset.

A Clinical Activity Score of at least 3, a NOSPECS grade of at least 4 and a duration under 3 months were recorded in the ophthalmopathy patients. This CDR3 region has 15 residues. Trimming cost V 6 bases and J 6 bases, with 21 bases left between them. Per the germline V gene, CDR1 is SGHTA and CDR2 is FQGNSA. Amplification of TCR beta CDR3 regions was performed using RNA transcripts as template. The TCR CDR3 was amplified in a first-round RT-PCR using the HTBI primer set. TCRdb itself ran the multiplex PCR reads through MiXCR, one entry per CDR3 protein. Among about 640,000 distinct CDR3 sequences listed, 20% were seen once.

The gene calls are TRBV7-2 and TRBJ2-7, with unresolved D. Sequenced input: blood. This TCR was recovered from a man aged 25 to 40 with Graves' ophthalmopathy. CDR3 DNA: TGTGCCAGCAGTCACTTAGAACGAGCCCACCGCGAGCAGTACTTC. It codes for CASSHLERAHREQYF.